This T cell receptor beta chain was identified during a study of T cell changes during pregnancy in multiple sclerosis. Here immunoSEQ multiplex PCR was the method, and the copy in TCRdb shows in-frame clones only, minus some. The top ten hold 0.6% to 0.8% of the sample, which has about 72,000 clones, around 91% seen once. This clonotype originated in a female donor in good health, enrolled as a control in a pregnancy study. The sample consisted of peripheral blood, taken in the third trimester of pregnancy.

The CDR3 loop is CASSKEGERINDGYTF. CDR3 nucleotide sequence: TGTGCCAGCAGCAAAGAGGGGGAAAGGATTAACGATGGCTACACCTTC. V usage is TRBV21-1 and J usage is TRBJ1-2; the D segment call TRBD1 is taken from the table without a DNA check. TRBV21-1 is termed a pseudogene. The CDR3 is 16 amino acids.